These 5 T cell receptor beta chains were all obtained from the same sample, sequenced in a study of tumor-infiltrating lymphocytes in primary liver carcinoma. With approximately 470 ng total RNA as template and a constant-region primer, TCR beta cDNA was made. Modified slightly, ARM-PCR produced TCR beta libraries over three nested multiplex PCR rounds. The first two PCR rounds used TRBV1-TRBV30 primers with a Cbeta primer, approximately 9 cycles each. In TCRdb, the multiplex PCR reads were re-called with MiXCR into one record per CDR3 protein. Among fewer than 350,000 distinct CDR3 sequences listed, 65% were seen once. Germline DNA was also extracted, while the blood RNA originated from unsorted whole blood. Sequencing input: peripheral blood. The receptor set was obtained from a man in his forties with primary liver carcinoma and hepatitis B virus infection.

This clonotype was observed many times. CDR3: CASSPSVGGSYEQYF. In nucleotides, the CDR3 is TGCGCCAGCAGCCCCTCGGTTGGGGGCTCCTACGAGCAGTACTTC. V and J are TRBV4-1 and TRBJ2-7; D may match TRBD1 or TRBD2 (5 bases each). This CDR3 region has 15 residues. V was clipped by 4 bases and J by 0 bases, with 13 bases between them. Germline V gene data show CDR1 as MGHRA and CDR2 as YSYEKL.

Comments on this clonotype: A junction end diverges from the germline sequence, so it may reflect a read error. V and J are TRBV6-6 and TRBJ1-2; no clear D. Germline CDR1 MNHNY, CDR2 SVGAGI (reference sequence). The CDR3 length is 16 residues. Here the CDR3 reads CASSYDGKDDNYVYTF. For the CDR3, the DNA is TGTGCCAGCAGTTACGACGGGAAGGACGACAACTATGTCTACACCTTC.

This clonotype has just one count. V and J are TRBV11-2 and TRBJ1-1, with no clear D. The CDR3 totals 13 residues. CDR1 and CDR2 (germline): SGHAT, FQNNGV. V was clipped by 5 bases and J by 7 bases, with 14 bases between them. CDR3 DNA sequence: TGTGCCAGCAGCCCCTGCTCAAGGTTTGAAGCTTTCTTT. The encoded protein is CASSPCSRFEAFF.

Comment on this clonotype: A much larger clone differs from this one at a single base, so this may be a read error. The chain is built from TRBV4-1 and TRBJ2-1, with 10 bases fitting TRBD2. Germline assignment: CDR1 MGHRA and CDR2 YSYEKL. Germline trimming cut 0 bases from V and 8 bases from J; bases unmatched to any gene: 13. The CDR3 loop spans 18 amino acids. CDR3 residues: CASSQDRASGSSYDEQFF. For the CDR3, the DNA is TGCGCCAGCAGCCAAGATCGGGCTAGCGGGAGTTCTTACGATGAGCAGTTCTTC.

This clonotype was seen repeatedly, ten times or more. The rearrangement uses TRBV4-1 and TRBJ2-5; TRBD2 matches 8 bases. The J segment lost 2 bases and the V segment lost 1 base, leaving 6 bases of the junction unmatched. CDR3 length: 16 amino acids. Germline values: CDR1 MGHRA, CDR2 YSYEKL. The CDR3 protein is CASSQVLAVVQETQYF. CDR3 in DNA: TGCGCCAGCAGCCAAGTACTAGCGGTGGTGCAAGAGACCCAGTACTTC.